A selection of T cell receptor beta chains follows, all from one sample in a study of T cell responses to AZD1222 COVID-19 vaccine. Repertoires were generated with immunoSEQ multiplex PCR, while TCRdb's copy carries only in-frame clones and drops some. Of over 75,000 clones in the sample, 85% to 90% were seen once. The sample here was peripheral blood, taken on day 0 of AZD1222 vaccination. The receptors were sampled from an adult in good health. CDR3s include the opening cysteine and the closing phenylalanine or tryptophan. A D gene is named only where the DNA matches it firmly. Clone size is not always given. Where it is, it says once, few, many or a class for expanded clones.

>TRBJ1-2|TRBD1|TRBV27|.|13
TGTGCCAGCAGTTCGACAGGGCTCTATGGCTACACCTTC
CASSSTGLYGYTF
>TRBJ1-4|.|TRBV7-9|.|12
TGTGCCAGCAGCCCGGAGGATGAAAAACTGTTTTTT
CASSPEDEKLFF
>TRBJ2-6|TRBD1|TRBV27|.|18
TGTGCCAGCACAGTTTACGGACAGGGCAGCTCTGGGGCCAACGTCCTGACTTTC
CASTVYGQGSSGANVLTF
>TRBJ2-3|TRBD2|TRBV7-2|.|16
TGTGCCAGCAGCCCCGGGACTAGCGGAGGCACAGATACGCAGTATTTT
CASSPGTSGGTDTQYF
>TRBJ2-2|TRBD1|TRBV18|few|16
TGTGCCAGCTCACCGTACGGGACAGGGGACACCGGGGAGCTGTTTTTT
CASSPYGTGDTGELFF
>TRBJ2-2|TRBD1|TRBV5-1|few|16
TGCGCCAGTGGGACAGGGGGCCGTTCGAACACCGGGGAGCTGTTTTTT
CASGTGGRSNTGELFF
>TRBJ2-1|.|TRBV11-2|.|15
TGTGCCAGCAGCTTGGAGCTAGGTTCGTTCAATGAGCAGTTCTTC
CASSLELGSFNEQFF
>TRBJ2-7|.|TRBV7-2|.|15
TGTGCCACCTCTAGGGGCCAGAGTAACTCCTACGAGCAGTACTTC
CATSRGQSNSYEQYF
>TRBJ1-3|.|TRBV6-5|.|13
TGTGCCAGCAGCAGATTTACTGGAAACACCATATATTTT
CASSRFTGNTIYF
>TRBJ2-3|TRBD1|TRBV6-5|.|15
TGTGCCAGCAGTACACAGGGGTCCCGCACAGATACGCAGTATTTT
CASSTQGSRTDTQYF
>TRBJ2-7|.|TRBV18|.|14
TGTGCCAGCTCACCGGGAGGGGGCTTGAACGAGCAGTACTTC
CASSPGGGLNEQYF
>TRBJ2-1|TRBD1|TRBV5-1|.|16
TGCGCCAGCAGCCAGACCGGGACAGTCACCTACAATGAGCAGTTCTTC
CASSQTGTVTYNEQFF
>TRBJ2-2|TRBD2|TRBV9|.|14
TGTGCCAGCGCCCCTAGCGGGAGGCCCGGGGAGCTGTTTTTT
CASAPSGRPGELFF
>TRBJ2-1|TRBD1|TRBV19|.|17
TGTGCCAGTAGTATAGAATCCCACAGGGGGCTTAGCAATGAGCAGTTCTTC
CASSIESHRGLSNEQFF
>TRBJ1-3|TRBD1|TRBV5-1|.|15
TGCGCCAGCAGCTTAAGCAGGGGGCCTGGAAACACCATATATTTT
CASSLSRGPGNTIYF
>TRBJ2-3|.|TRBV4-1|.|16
TGCGCCAGCAGCCAAGGGAGGACAGAGAGCACAGATACGCAGTATTTT
CASSQGRTESTDTQYF
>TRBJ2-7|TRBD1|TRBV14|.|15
TGTGCCAGCAGCGCCTACAGGGGATTGTTCCACGAGCAGTACTTC
CASSAYRGLFHEQYF
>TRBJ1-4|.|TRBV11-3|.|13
TGTGCCAGCGCCCGGGGGTCGGATGAAAAACTGTTTTTT
CASARGSDEKLFF
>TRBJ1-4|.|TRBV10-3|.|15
TGTGCCATCAGTGATCGAGGCGGCTCTAATGAAAAACTGTTTTTT
CAISDRGGSNEKLFF
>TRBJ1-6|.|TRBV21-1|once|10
TGTGCCAGCAGCGCGCGCCTCGTCCACTTT
CASSARLVHF